This is a list of T cell receptor beta chains from one sample in a study of cytomegalovirus exposure and HLA in healthy donors. The assay was immunoSEQ multiplex PCR, and TCRdb's table has in-frame clones only and misses some. This table holds around 140,000 clones, about four fifths found once. The specimen was PBMCs. These receptors came from a woman aged 40 to 50 in good health and CMV-seropositive. Both conserved end residues are part of each CDR3. D genes are given only for firm matches. Clone sizes are given selectively: once, few, many, or a class where the clone is expanded.

d_call: TRBD1
clone_size: NA
j_call: TRBJ2-3
v_call: TRBV9
cdr3_aa: CASSPRQGSTDTQYF
cdr3_nt: TGTGCCAGCAGCCCTCGACAGGGTAGTACAGATACGCAGTATTTT

d_call: NA
clone_size: NA
j_call: TRBJ2-2
v_call: TRBV4-2
cdr3_aa: CASSPTPTGATGELFF
cdr3_nt: TGTGCCAGCAGCCCCACGCCCACAGGAGCCACCGGGGAGCTGTTTTTT

d_call: TRBD1
clone_size: NA
j_call: TRBJ2-7
v_call: TRBV6-5
cdr3_aa: CASNRGYEQYF
cdr3_nt: TGTGCCAGCAACAGGGGCTACGAGCAGTACTTC

d_call: NA
clone_size: NA
j_call: TRBJ2-5
v_call: TRBV2
cdr3_aa: CASTLDGGRGETQYF
cdr3_nt: TGTGCCAGCACGCTGGACGGGGGGCGCGGAGAGACCCAGTACTTC

d_call: TRBD2
clone_size: NA
j_call: TRBJ2-1
v_call: TRBV11-2
cdr3_aa: CASSLRELAEIDEQFF
cdr3_nt: TGTGCCAGCAGCTTAAGGGAACTAGCGGAGATCGATGAGCAGTTCTTC

d_call: NA
clone_size: NA
j_call: TRBJ2-3
v_call: TRBV6-1
cdr3_aa: CASSEVAGATDTQYF
cdr3_nt: TGTGCCAGCAGTGAAGTGGCGGGGGCCACAGATACGCAGTATTTT

d_call: TRBD2
clone_size: NA
j_call: TRBJ2-5
v_call: TRBV5-1
cdr3_aa: CASSGLAGGIRGETQYF
cdr3_nt: TGCGCCAGCAGCGGACTAGCGGGAGGCATCCGAGGAGAGACCCAGTACTTC

d_call: TRBD1
clone_size: NA
j_call: TRBJ2-3
v_call: TRBV29-1
cdr3_aa: CSVGSGQGPRNTQYF
cdr3_nt: TGCAGCGTTGGTTCGGGACAGGGGCCGCGAAATACGCAGTATTTT

d_call: NA
clone_size: few
j_call: TRBJ2-3
v_call: TRBV4-1
cdr3_aa: CASSQERQGTGDTQYF
cdr3_nt: TGCGCCAGCAGCCAAGAACGTCAGGGGACCGGGGATACGCAGTATTTT

d_call: NA
clone_size: NA
j_call: TRBJ2-1
v_call: TRBV4-1
cdr3_aa: CASSQEGAVVNEQFF
cdr3_nt: TGCGCCAGCAGCCAAGAGGGGGCGGTGGTCAATGAGCAGTTCTTC

d_call: NA
clone_size: NA
j_call: TRBJ2-5
v_call: TRBV23-1
cdr3_aa: CASSQSGLAKETQYF
cdr3_nt: TGCGCCAGCAGTCAATCAGGGCTAGCCAAGGAGACCCAGTACTTC

d_call: NA
clone_size: NA
j_call: TRBJ2-2
v_call: TRBV28
cdr3_aa: CASSLSPHRLPNTGELFF
cdr3_nt: TGTGCCAGCAGTTTATCCCCTCATAGACTACCGAACACCGGGGAGCTGTTTTTT

d_call: TRBD2
clone_size: NA
j_call: TRBJ2-3
v_call: TRBV7-9
cdr3_aa: CASSYTFRTSGSVADTQYF
cdr3_nt: TGTGCCAGCAGTTATACCTTTAGGACTAGCGGGAGTGTCGCAGATACGCAGTATTTT

d_call: NA
clone_size: NA
j_call: TRBJ2-5
v_call: TRBV15
cdr3_aa: CATSRDRKGPIPRGETQYF
cdr3_nt: TGTGCCACCAGCAGAGATCGAAAGGGGCCAATACCTAGGGGAGAGACCCAGTACTTC

d_call: TRBD2
clone_size: NA
j_call: TRBJ2-7
v_call: TRBV6-1
cdr3_aa: CASRTLRDYSYEQYF
cdr3_nt: TGTGCCAGCAGGACTTTGCGGGACTACTCCTACGAGCAGTACTTC

d_call: TRBD2
clone_size: NA
j_call: TRBJ2-2
v_call: TRBV4-1
cdr3_aa: CASSQVFVWLAGGATGELFF
cdr3_nt: TGCGCCAGCAGCCAAGTGTTTGTGTGGCTAGCGGGAGGAGCCACCGGGGAGCTGTTTTTT

d_call: TRBD2
clone_size: few
j_call: TRBJ2-7
v_call: TRBV27
cdr3_aa: CASTYPGGLATYEQYF
cdr3_nt: TGTGCCAGCACTTATCCGGGGGGACTAGCGACCTACGAGCAGTACTTC

d_call: NA
clone_size: NA
j_call: TRBJ1-1
v_call: TRBV5-1
cdr3_aa: CASSLGGTSNTEAFF
cdr3_nt: TGCGCCAGCAGCTTGGGTGGCACCTCGAACACTGAAGCTTTCTTT

d_call: NA
clone_size: NA
j_call: TRBJ2-3
v_call: TRBV19
cdr3_aa: CASRPYTGSTQYF
cdr3_nt: TGTGCCAGTAGACCCTATACCGGGAGCACGCAGTATTTT

d_call: NA
clone_size: NA
j_call: TRBJ2-7
v_call: TRBV7-6
cdr3_aa: CASSLQATSIYEQYF
cdr3_nt: TGTGCCAGCAGCTTACAAGCTACGAGTATCTACGAGCAGTACTTC

d_call: TRBD1
clone_size: NA
j_call: TRBJ1-1
v_call: TRBV2
cdr3_aa: CASRWTGNMNTEAFF
cdr3_nt: TGTGCCAGCAGGTGGACAGGCAACATGAACACTGAAGCTTTCTTT

d_call: NA
clone_size: NA
j_call: TRBJ1-1
v_call: TRBV15
cdr3_aa: CATSRDPGRTEAFF
cdr3_nt: TGTGCCACCAGCAGAGACCCTGGGAGGACTGAAGCTTTCTTT

d_call: NA
clone_size: NA
j_call: TRBJ1-2
v_call: TRBV10-2
cdr3_aa: CASRPSTTYYGYTF
cdr3_nt: TGCGCCAGCAGGCCGTCGACGACTTACTATGGCTACACCTTC

d_call: NA
clone_size: NA
j_call: TRBJ1-2
v_call: TRBV6-6
cdr3_aa: CASRDGGVGYTF
cdr3_nt: TGTGCCAGCAGAGACGGGGGGGTTGGCTACACCTTC

d_call: NA
clone_size: NA
j_call: TRBJ2-3
v_call: TRBV5-4
cdr3_aa: CASSREGGGSPDTQYF
cdr3_nt: TGTGCCAGCAGCCGGGAAGGGGGGGGGAGTCCGGATACGCAGTATTTT

d_call: TRBD1
clone_size: NA
j_call: TRBJ1-1
v_call: TRBV10-2
cdr3_aa: CASSRAGTVDTEAFF
cdr3_nt: TGCGCCAGCAGTCGGGCCGGGACAGTGGACACTGAAGCTTTCTTT

d_call: TRBD2
clone_size: NA
j_call: TRBJ2-1
v_call: TRBV28
cdr3_aa: CASSSPLAGYNEQFF
cdr3_nt: TGTGCCAGCAGTTCCCCCCTAGCGGGATACAATGAGCAGTTCTTC

d_call: NA
clone_size: NA
j_call: TRBJ2-1
v_call: TRBV23-1
cdr3_aa: CASSQSRPGGLVRDNEQFF
cdr3_nt: TGCGCCAGCAGTCAATCCCGCCCAGGTGGGCTAGTGAGGGACAATGAGCAGTTCTTC

d_call: NA
clone_size: NA
j_call: TRBJ2-7
v_call: TRBV11-2
cdr3_aa: CASSFIYEQYF
cdr3_nt: TGTGCCAGCAGCTTTATCTACGAGCAGTACTTC